This T cell receptor beta chain was sequenced in a study of blood T cell repertoires in COVID-19. Study at large: The United States, Italy and Spain supplied acute and convalescent COVID-19 samples. T cells, B-cell-depleted T cells, or PBMCs supplied cDNA or gDNA.

This clone was detected once. This CDR3 is built from 15 residues. CDR1 is LGHDT, CDR2 YNNKEL, per germline (reference sequence). V lost 0 bases and J 2 bases, leaving 11 bases between the germline ends. Sequencing was performed with immunoSEQ multiplex PCR; in TCRdb, only in-frame clones are kept and a portion is missing. There are about 190,000 clones in the sample; more than 75% occur only once, and around 9% lies in the top ten. Participant ages covered about 18 to 100 years across 20 to 25 US areas. Cohort 3 donors counted as recovered after two negative PCRs, clearance, or resolved symptoms. Sample: PBMCs or T cells enriched from blood (not recorded which). The chain uses TRBV3-1 (or the pseudogene TRBV3-2) and TRBJ2-7; D ambiguous. The receptor's source is a woman in her 30s who had recovered from COVID-19. CDR3 region: CASSQEQSRPYEQYF. The CDR3 DNA follows: TGTGCCAGCAGCCAAGAACAGAGCCGGCCCTACGAGCAGTACTTC.